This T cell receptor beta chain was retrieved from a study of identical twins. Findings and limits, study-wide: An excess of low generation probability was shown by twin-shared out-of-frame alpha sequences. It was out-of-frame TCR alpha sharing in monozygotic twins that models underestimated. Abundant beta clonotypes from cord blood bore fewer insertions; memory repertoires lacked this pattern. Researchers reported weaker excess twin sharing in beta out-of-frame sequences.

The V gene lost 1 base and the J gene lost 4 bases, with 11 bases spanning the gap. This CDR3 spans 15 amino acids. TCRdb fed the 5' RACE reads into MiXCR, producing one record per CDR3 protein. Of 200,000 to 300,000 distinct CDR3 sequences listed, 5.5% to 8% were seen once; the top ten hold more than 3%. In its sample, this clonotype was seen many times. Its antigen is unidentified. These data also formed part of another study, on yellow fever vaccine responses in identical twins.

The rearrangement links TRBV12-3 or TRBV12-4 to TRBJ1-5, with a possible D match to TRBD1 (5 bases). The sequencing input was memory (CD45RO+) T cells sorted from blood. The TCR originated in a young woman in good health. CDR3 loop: CASSLEGMLNQPQHF. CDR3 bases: TGTGCCAGCAGTTTAGAGGGGATGTTGAATCAGCCCCAGCATTTT.